This is a list of T cell receptor beta chains from one sample in a study of cytomegalovirus exposure and HLA in healthy donors. The protocol was immunoSEQ multiplex PCR, while the TCRdb copy is restricted to in-frame clones and leaves out a portion. This sample has about 190,000 clones, with approximately 11% found just once. The sequenced sample was PBMCs. The source is a man in his fifties or sixties in good health and CMV-seropositive. The CDR3 runs from the conserved cysteine through the conserved F or W. A D gene is named only where the DNA matches it firmly. Size tells how often a clone was seen (once, few, many) or the class of an expanded clone, and some rows leave it out.

v_gene	j_gene	abundance	d_gene	CDR3nt	CDR3aa
TRBV4-3	TRBJ2-4	.	.	TGCGCCAGCAGCCAAGGAGGCGCGGGGCGGGAAAACATTCAGTACTTC	CASSQGGAGRENIQYF
TRBV28	TRBJ1-6	few	.	TGTGCCAGCAGTTCCGGGACAAATTCACCCCTCCACTTT	CASSSGTNSPLHF
TRBV12-5	TRBJ1-2	few	.	TGTGCTAGTGGTTTGGGCCTCGGGGGTATGGACTATGGCTACACCTTC	CASGLGLGGMDYGYTF
TRBV7-9	TRBJ2-2	.	.	TGTGCCAGCAGCCGGCCAGCGGTCGGGGAGCTGTTTTTT	CASSRPAVGELFF
TRBV5-1	TRBJ1-2	few	.	TGCGCCAGCAGCCCCCAGGGGACCGCTAACTATGGCTACACCTTC	CASSPQGTANYGYTF
TRBV6-1	TRBJ1-5	.	.	TGTGCCAGCAGTGGAAGAGGGCTCGATCAGCCCCAGCATTTT	CASSGRGLDQPQHF
TRBV2	TRBJ1-5	few	.	TGTGCCAGCAACCAACGGGGGGGACAGCCCCAGCATTTT	CASNQRGGQPQHF
TRBV20-1	TRBJ2-3	.	.	TGCAGCCCCAGGGTAGATACGCAGTATTTT	CSPRVDTQYF
TRBV5-1	TRBJ2-3	.	.	TGCGCCAGCAGCTTGGACTTTAGCACAGATACGCAGTATTTT	CASSLDFSTDTQYF
TRBV6-5	TRBJ2-5	.	.	TGTGCCAGCAGTTTCTCTAGTGGGACCCAGTACTTC	CASSFSSGTQYF
TRBV7-2	TRBJ1-3	.	.	TGTGCCAGCAGCCGAGACGAGGGCTTCAACACCATATATTTT	CASSRDEGFNTIYF
TRBV5-4	TRBJ2-3	few	TRBD2	TGTGCCAGCAGCTTGAAAAGCGGGGGGACACTTTCAGATACGCAGTATTTT	CASSLKSGGTLSDTQYF
TRBV28	TRBJ1-2	.	.	TGTGCCACCCTTCCCAGGCGTAACTATGGCTACACCTTC	CATLPRRNYGYTF
TRBV5-6	TRBJ2-1	.	.	TGTGCCAGCAGCTATCGAACTTACAATGAGCAGTTCTTC	CASSYRTYNEQFF
TRBV23-1	TRBJ1-5	.	TRBD1	TGCGCCAGCAGTCGTCGGGACAGGGTCGGTCAGCCCCAGCATTTT	CASSRRDRVGQPQHF
TRBV7-7	TRBJ2-3	.	TRBD2	TGTGCTAGCAGCCTCGGACTAGCGGGGGGTTCAGATACGCAGTATTTT	CASSLGLAGGSDTQYF
TRBV5-1	TRBJ1-5	.	.	TGCGCCAGCAGCATCGGGAGTAATCAGCCCCAGCATTTT	CASSIGSNQPQHF
TRBV4-1	TRBJ2-3	few	TRBD1	TGCGCCAGCAGCCAAGTAGGGACAGCCACAGATACGCAGTATTTT	CASSQVGTATDTQYF
TRBV11-1	TRBJ2-3	.	.	TGTGCCAGCAGCTTAGCGGGGGGTGCCACAGATACGCAGTATTTT	CASSLAGGATDTQYF
TRBV29-1	TRBJ1-1	few	.	TGCAGCGCTGCGGTGACTGAAGCTTTCTTT	CSAAVTEAFF
TRBV6-1	TRBJ1-2	.	.	TGTGCCACTGAGACGGACAGAGGCTATGGCTACACCTTC	CATETDRGYGYTF
TRBV11-3	TRBJ2-7	few	TRBD1	TGTGCCAGCAGGCTGACAGGGAATAGTGGCGAGCAGTACTTC	CASRLTGNSGEQYF
TRBV5-1	TRBJ1-4	.	.	TGCGCCAGCAGCCCTCAGGGTGCAACTAATGAAAAACTGTTTTTT	CASSPQGATNEKLFF
TRBV4-1	TRBJ1-1	few	.	TGCGCCAGCAGCCGGGGGGAGACTGAAGCTTTCTTT	CASSRGETEAFF
TRBV6-6	TRBJ1-5	few	.	TGTGCCAGCACTTATTGGGGAGATCAGCCCCAGCATTTT	CASTYWGDQPQHF
TRBV6-4	TRBJ1-3	.	.	TGTGCCAGCAGTGGGGCAAGTCCAAACACCATATATTTT	CASSGASPNTIYF
TRBV7-3	TRBJ1-2	few	TRBD1	TGTGCCAGCAGCTCCGGACAGGGAAGCTATGGCTACACCTTC	CASSSGQGSYGYTF
TRBV7-9	TRBJ2-5	few	.	TGTGCCAGCATCAGAGGAGAAGAGACCCAGTACTTC	CASIRGEETQYF
TRBV27	TRBJ1-1	many	.	TGTGCCAGCAGTTTCTCCCTCGGGTCGAAGACTGAAGCTTTCTTT	CASSFSLGSKTEAFF
TRBV7-3	TRBJ2-3	.	TRBD1	TGTGCCAGCAGCTCAGGGACAGGGGTCACAGATACGCAGTATTTT	CASSSGTGVTDTQYF
TRBV5-1	TRBJ2-1	few	.	TGCGCCAGCAGCTTGGGATCGCGGGGCGACGAGCAGTTCTTC	CASSLGSRGDEQFF
TRBV7-2	TRBJ2-3	.	.	TGTGCCAGCAGCTTATCCGGGGGGCGGACAGATACGCAGTATTTT	CASSLSGGRTDTQYF
TRBV7-2	TRBJ1-1	few	.	TGTGCCAGCAGCTTAACTCTCCAGGATAACACTGAAGCTTTCTTT	CASSLTLQDNTEAFF
TRBV9	TRBJ2-5	few	.	TGTGCCAGCAGCGTAAATCCGGGGGAGTTAAAAGAGACCCAGTACTTC	CASSVNPGELKETQYF
TRBV2	TRBJ2-1	few	TRBD1	TGTGCCAGCAAGGTGGGACAGGGATACGGCAATGAGCAGTTCTTC	CASKVGQGYGNEQFF
TRBV5-4	TRBJ1-1	.	TRBD1	TGTGCCAGCAGCACCCAAGGGGGCTTGGACACTGAAGCTTTCTTT	CASSTQGGLDTEAFF
TRBV5-6	TRBJ2-5	few	.	TGTGCCAGCAGCTCGAGAGTGGGCAGGCAGGAGACCCAGTACTTC	CASSSRVGRQETQYF
TRBV7-7	TRBJ2-2	few	TRBD2	TGTGCCAGCAGCCTCGGGGGGGCCGGGGAGCTGTTTTTT	CASSLGGAGELFF
TRBV5-1	TRBJ1-4	.	TRBD1	TGCGCCAGCAGCACCGGGACAGGGGGCGTTGAAAAACTGTTTTTT	CASSTGTGGVEKLFF
TRBV11-2	TRBJ1-5	few	.	TGTGCCAGCAGCCAGGGGCAGCGGAGAGATCAGCCCCAGCATTTT	CASSQGQRRDQPQHF
TRBV10-3	TRBJ2-1	.	TRBD2	TGTGCCAGCAGCGGGGGGGCCACCAATGAGCAGTTCTTC	CASSGGATNEQFF
TRBV2	TRBJ1-3	few	.	TGTGCCAGCAGTGAATCGGACTACTCTGGAAACACCATATATTTT	CASSESDYSGNTIYF
TRBV27	TRBJ1-4	.	.	TGTGCCAGCAGTCCCCTACCGCCCGAAAAACTGTTTTTT	CASSPLPPEKLFF
TRBV15	TRBJ2-3	.	TRBD2	TGTGCCACCAGCGAGAGGTTTTCGGCGGGGGGGCCAGATACGCAGTATTTT	CATSERFSAGGPDTQYF
TRBV6-1	TRBJ1-2	.	TRBD1	TGTGCCAGCAGCGGACAGGTGGGCTATGGCTACACCTTC	CASSGQVGYGYTF
TRBV6-5	TRBJ1-3	.	.	TGTGCCAGCAGTTACTCGGCGGAGGCCTCTGGAAACACCATATATTTT	CASSYSAEASGNTIYF
TRBV11-3	TRBJ2-1	.	TRBD1	TGTGCCAGCGCTTGGACAGGGGACAATGAGCAGTTCTTC	CASAWTGDNEQFF
TRBV28	TRBJ1-1	.	TRBD1	TGTGCCAGCAGTTTAACCGGGACAGGGAACACTGAAGCTTTCTTT	CASSLTGTGNTEAFF
TRBV30	TRBJ2-6	few	.	TGTGCCTGGAGTACCAGGGGAGGGACTGGGGCCAACGTCCTGACTTTC	CAWSTRGGTGANVLTF
TRBV6-5	TRBJ2-5	.	TRBD1	TGTGCCAGCAGATCGGGACAGGGGGCCTCGGAGACCCAGTACTTC	CASRSGQGASETQYF
TRBV9	TRBJ2-1	few	TRBD2	TGTGCCAGCAGCGTAGGTTCGGGGGGGAGCTACAATGAGCAGTTCTTC	CASSVGSGGSYNEQFF
TRBV6-1	TRBJ2-2	.	.	TGTGCCAGCAGTGACCAGGGGCACGGGGAGCTGTTTTTT	CASSDQGHGELFF
TRBV7-2	TRBJ1-2	.	TRBD1	TGTGCCAGCAGCTCAGGGGGGCTTAGCTATGGCTACACCTTC	CASSSGGLSYGYTF